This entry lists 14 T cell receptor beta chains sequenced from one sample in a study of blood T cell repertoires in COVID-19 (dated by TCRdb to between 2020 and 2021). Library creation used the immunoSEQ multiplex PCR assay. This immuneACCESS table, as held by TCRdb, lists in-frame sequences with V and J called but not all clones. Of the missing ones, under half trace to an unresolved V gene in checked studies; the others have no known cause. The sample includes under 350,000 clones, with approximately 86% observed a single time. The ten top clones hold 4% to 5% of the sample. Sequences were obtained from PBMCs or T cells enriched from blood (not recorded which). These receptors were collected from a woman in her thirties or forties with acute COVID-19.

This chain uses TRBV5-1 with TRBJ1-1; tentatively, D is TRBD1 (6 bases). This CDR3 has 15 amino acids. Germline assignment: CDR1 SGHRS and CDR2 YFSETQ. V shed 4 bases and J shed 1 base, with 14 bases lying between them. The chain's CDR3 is CASSELGAGNTEAFF. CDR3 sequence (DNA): TGCGCCAGCAGCGAGCTGGGGGCGGGGAACACTGAAGCTTTCTTT.

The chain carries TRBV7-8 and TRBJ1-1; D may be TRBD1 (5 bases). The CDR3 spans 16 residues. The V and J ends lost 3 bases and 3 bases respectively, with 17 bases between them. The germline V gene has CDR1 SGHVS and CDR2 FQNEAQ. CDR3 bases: TGTGCCAGCAGCTTCCCCGGGGGGGGTTGGGACACTGAAGCTTTCTTT. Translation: CASSFPGGGWDTEAFF.

CDR3 sequence: CASRVSGGWRNTIYF. The CDR3 DNA reads as TGTGCCAGCAGAGTATCAGGGGGGTGGCGAAACACCATATATTTT. The chain carries TRBV7-9 and TRBJ1-3, with 7 bases identical to TRBD1. CDR3 length equals 15 residues. The V gene end was trimmed by 6 bases and the J gene end by 5 bases; junction bases not matched to a gene: 10. Germline-derived CDR1 and CDR2 are SEHNR and FQNEAQ (reference sequence).

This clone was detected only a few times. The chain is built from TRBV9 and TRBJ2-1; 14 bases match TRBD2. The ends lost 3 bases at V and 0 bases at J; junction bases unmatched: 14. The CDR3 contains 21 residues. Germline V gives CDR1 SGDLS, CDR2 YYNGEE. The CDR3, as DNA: TGTGCCAGCAGCGATAATATACTGGGACTAGCGGGGGCCCTCTCCTACAATGAGCAGTTCTTC. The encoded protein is CASSDNILGLAGALSYNEQFF. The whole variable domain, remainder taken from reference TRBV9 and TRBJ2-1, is DSGVTQTPKHLITATGQRVTLRCSPRSGDLSVYWYQQSLDQGLQFLIQYYNGEERAKGNILERFSAQQFPDLHSELNLSSLELGDSALYFCASSDNILGLAGALSYNEQFFGPGTRLTVL.

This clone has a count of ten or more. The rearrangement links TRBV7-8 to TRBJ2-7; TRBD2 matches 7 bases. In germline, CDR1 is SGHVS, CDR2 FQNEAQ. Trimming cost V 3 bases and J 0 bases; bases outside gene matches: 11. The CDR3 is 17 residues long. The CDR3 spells CASSLGLGGGSSYEQYF. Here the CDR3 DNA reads TGTGCCAGCAGCTTGGGGTTGGGGGGAGGGAGCTCCTACGAGCAGTACTTC.

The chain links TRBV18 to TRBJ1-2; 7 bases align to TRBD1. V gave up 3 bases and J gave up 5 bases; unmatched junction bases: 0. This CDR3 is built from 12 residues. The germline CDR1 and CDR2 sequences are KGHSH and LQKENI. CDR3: CASSPGQYGYTF. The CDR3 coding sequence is TGTGCCAGCTCACCGGGACAGTATGGCTACACCTTC. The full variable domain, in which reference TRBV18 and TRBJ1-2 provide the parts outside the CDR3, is NAGVMQNPRHLVRRRGQEARLRCSPMKGHSHVYWYRQLPEEGLKFMVYLQKENIIDESGMPKERFSAEFPKEGPSILRIQQVVRGDSAAYFCASSPGQYGYTFGSGTRLTVV.

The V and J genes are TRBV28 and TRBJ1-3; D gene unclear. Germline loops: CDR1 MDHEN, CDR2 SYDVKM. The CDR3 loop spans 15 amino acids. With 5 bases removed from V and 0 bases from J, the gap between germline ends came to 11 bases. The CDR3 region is CASSQDTVSGNTIYF. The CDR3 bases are TGTGCCAGCAGTCAAGACACTGTCTCTGGAAACACCATATATTTT.

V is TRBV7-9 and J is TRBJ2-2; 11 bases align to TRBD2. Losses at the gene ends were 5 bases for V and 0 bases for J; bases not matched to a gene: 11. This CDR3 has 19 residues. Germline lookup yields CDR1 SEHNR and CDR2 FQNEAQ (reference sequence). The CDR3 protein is CASSTTLAGEVTNTGELFF. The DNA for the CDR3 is TGTGCCAGCAGCACAACACTAGCGGGAGAAGTAACGAACACCGGGGAGCTGTTTTTT.

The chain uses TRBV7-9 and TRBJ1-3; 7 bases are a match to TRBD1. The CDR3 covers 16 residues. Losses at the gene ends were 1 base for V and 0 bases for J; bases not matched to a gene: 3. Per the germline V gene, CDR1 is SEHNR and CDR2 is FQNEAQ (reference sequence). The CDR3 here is CASSLGTGRSGNTIYF. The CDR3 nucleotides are TGTGCCAGCAGCTTAGGGACAGGCCGCTCTGGAAACACCATATATTTT.

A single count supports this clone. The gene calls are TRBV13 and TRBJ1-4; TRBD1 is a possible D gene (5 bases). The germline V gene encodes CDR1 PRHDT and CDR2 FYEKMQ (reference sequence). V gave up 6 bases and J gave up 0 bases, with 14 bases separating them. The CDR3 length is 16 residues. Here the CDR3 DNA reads TGTGCCAGCAGTGATAAGGGGTACACAACTAATGAAAAACTGTTTTTT. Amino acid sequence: CASSDKGYTTNEKLFF.

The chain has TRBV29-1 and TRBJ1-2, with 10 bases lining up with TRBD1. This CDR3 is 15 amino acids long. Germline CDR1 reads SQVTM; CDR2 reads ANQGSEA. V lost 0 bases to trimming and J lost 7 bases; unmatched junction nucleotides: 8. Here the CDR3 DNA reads TGCAGCGTTGAAGATCCGGACAGGGGGAGCGGTGGCTACACCTTC. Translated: CSVEDPDRGSGGYTF.

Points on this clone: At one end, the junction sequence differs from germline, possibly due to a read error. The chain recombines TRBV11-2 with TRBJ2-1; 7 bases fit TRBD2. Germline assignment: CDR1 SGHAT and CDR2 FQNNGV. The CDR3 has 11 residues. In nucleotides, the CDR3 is TGTGCCAGCAGCTTAGGTCCCGGGGGGATCTTC. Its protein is CASSLGPGGIF.

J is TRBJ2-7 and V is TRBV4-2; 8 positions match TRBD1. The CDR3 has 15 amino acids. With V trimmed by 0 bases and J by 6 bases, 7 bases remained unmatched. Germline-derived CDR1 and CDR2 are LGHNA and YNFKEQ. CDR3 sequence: CASSQDGQGAGEQYF. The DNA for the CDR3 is TGTGCCAGCAGCCAAGATGGGCAGGGGGCAGGCGAGCAGTACTTC.

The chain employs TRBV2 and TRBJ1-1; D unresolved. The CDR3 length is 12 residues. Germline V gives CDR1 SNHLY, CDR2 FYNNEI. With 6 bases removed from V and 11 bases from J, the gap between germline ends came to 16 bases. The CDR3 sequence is CASRKVGVGAFF. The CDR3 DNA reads TGTGCCAGCAGGAAGGTCGGGGTTGGTGCTTTCTTT.